A selection of T cell receptor beta chains follows, all from one sample in a study of T cell changes during pregnancy in multiple sclerosis. Here immunoSEQ multiplex PCR was the method, and the copy in TCRdb shows in-frame clones only, minus some. The top ten clones hold 3% to 4% of a sample with just under 65,000 clones, 90% to 95% of them seen once. The specimen comprised CD8+ T cells from peripheral blood mononuclear cells, sampled in the second trimester of pregnancy. The receptors derive from a female donor with multiple sclerosis, enrolled in a pregnancy study. The CDR3 runs from the conserved cysteine through the conserved F or W. A D gene is named only where the DNA matches it firmly. Clone size is not always given. Where it is, it says once, few, many or a class for expanded clones.

d_gene,v_gene,abundance,j_gene,CDR3aa,CDR3nt
TRBD1,TRBV30,NA,TRBJ2-2,CAWSGGTGLLNTGELFF,TGTGCCTGGAGCGGCGGGACAGGGCTTCTGAACACCGGGGAGCTGTTTTTT
NA,TRBV2,NA,TRBJ1-4,CASKLRYGDTTHEKLFF,TGTGCCAGCAAACTCAGATACGGGGATACAACTCATGAAAAACTGTTTTTT
NA,TRBV27,NA,TRBJ2-3,CASSSIAVDTQYF,TGTGCCAGCAGTTCAATAGCGGTAGATACGCAGTATTTT
NA,TRBV5-3,NA,TRBJ1-5,CARSRSQPQHF,TGTGCCAGAAGCCGGAGCCAGCCCCAGCATTTT
TRBD2,TRBV27,NA,TRBJ2-3,CASSLSAGAGTDTQYF,TGTGCCAGCAGTTTATCCGCGGGAGCGGGCACAGATACGCAGTATTTT
NA,TRBV5-8,NA,TRBJ1-5,CASSYPWAPQHF,TGTGCCAGCTCCTATCCCTGGGCGCCCCAGCATTTT
NA,TRBV4-1,NA,TRBJ2-3,CASSPSADTQYF,TGCGCCAGCAGCCCTTCTGCAGATACGCAGTATTTT
NA,TRBV11-2,NA,TRBJ2-7,CASSSVSGYEQYF,TGTGCCAGCAGCTCCGTTAGCGGTTACGAGCAGTACTTC
NA,TRBV7-7,NA,TRBJ2-7,CASSLGVGVGAYEQYF,TGTGCCAGCAGCTTAGGGGTCGGGGTAGGCGCCTACGAGCAGTACTTC
NA,TRBV18,NA,TRBJ2-3,CASSPNLAPDTQYF,TGTGCCAGCTCACCTAACCTAGCTCCAGATACGCAGTATTTT
NA,TRBV6-5,NA,TRBJ1-2,CASTEGGGSLYGYTF,TGTGCCAGCACCGAAGGGGGGGGGAGCCTCTATGGCTACACCTTC
NA,TRBV30,NA,TRBJ1-1,CAWEGRGMNTEAFF,TGTGCCTGGGAAGGACGGGGAATGAACACTGAAGCTTTCTTT
NA,TRBV2,NA,TRBJ2-7,CASSETGRGSYEQYF,TGTGCCAGCAGTGAAACCGGCAGGGGCTCCTACGAGCAGTACTTC
NA,TRBV6-6,NA,TRBJ1-5,CASTPGGSNQPQHF,TGTGCCAGCACCCCTGGCGGAAGCAATCAGCCCCAGCATTTT
NA,TRBV27,NA,TRBJ2-1,CASSLDSGRYNEQFF,TGTGCCAGCAGTTTAGATAGCGGAAGATACAATGAGCAGTTCTTC
NA,TRBV4-1,NA,TRBJ1-1,CASSQVSGGDTEAFF,TGCGCCAGCAGCCAAGTAAGTGGGGGGGACACTGAAGCTTTCTTT
NA,TRBV21-1,NA,TRBJ2-3,CASSIRLAGVIDKAADTQYF,TGTGCCAGCAGCATTAGACTAGCGGGAGTTATCGATAAAGCCGCAGATACGCAGTATTTT
TRBD1,TRBV27,NA,TRBJ1-1,CASSSYRTGIEAFF,TGTGCCAGCAGTTCTTATCGGACAGGGATTGAAGCTTTCTTT
TRBD2,TRBV7-9,NA,TRBJ2-1,CASSRLAGVVHNEQFF,TGTGCCAGCAGCCGACTAGCGGGAGTAGTCCACAATGAGCAGTTCTTC
TRBD1,TRBV7-2,NA,TRBJ1-4,CASSLADRGRREKLFF,TGTGCCAGCAGCTTAGCGGACAGGGGGCGCCGTGAAAAACTGTTTTTT
NA,TRBV28,NA,TRBJ2-3,CASSFQGPTDTQYF,TGTGCCAGCAGTTTTCAGGGTCCCACAGATACGCAGTATTTT
NA,TRBV29-1,NA,TRBJ2-6,CSAGGGSSGANVLTF,TGCAGCGCCGGGGGCGGGAGCTCTGGGGCCAACGTCCTGACTTTC
NA,TRBV6-1,NA,TRBJ1-2,CASRVIRGASYGYTF,TGTGCCAGCAGGGTTATAAGGGGCGCGAGCTATGGCTACACCTTC
NA,TRBV7-8,NA,TRBJ2-7,CASSFGSSYEQYF,TGTGCCAGCAGCTTCGGTAGCAGCTACGAGCAGTACTTC
TRBD2,TRBV29-1,NA,TRBJ2-7,CSVDVGLAGADEQYF,TGCAGCGTTGATGTGGGACTAGCGGGAGCGGATGAGCAGTACTTC
NA,TRBV27,once,TRBJ2-1,CASSFGTGTYNEQFF,TGTGCCAGCAGTTTCGGTACAGGGACCTACAATGAGCAGTTCTTC
NA,TRBV6-6,NA,TRBJ1-2,CASSFRQDYGYTF,TGTGCCAGCAGTTTTAGACAGGACTATGGCTACACCTTC
NA,TRBV15,few,TRBJ2-2,CATSNTRNTGELFF,TGTGCCACCAGCAATACAAGAAACACCGGGGAGCTGTTTTTT
TRBD2,TRBV9,few,TRBJ2-7,CASSEGGTSGTYEQYF,TGTGCCAGCAGCGAGGGGGGGACTAGCGGGACGTACGAGCAGTACTTC
NA,TRBV7-9,NA,TRBJ1-2,CASSFGPGITIGYTF,TGTGCCAGCAGCTTTGGGCCCGGGATAACTATAGGCTACACCTTC
NA,TRBV27,NA,TRBJ1-5,CASSLWGGSNQPQHF,TGTGCCAGCAGTTTATGGGGAGGCAGCAATCAGCCCCAGCATTTT
NA,TRBV5-1,NA,TRBJ2-3,CASSLMGLSTDTQYF,TGCGCCAGCAGCTTGATGGGACTTAGCACAGATACGCAGTATTTT
NA,TRBV6-6,NA,TRBJ2-1,CASSYSSTREQFF,TGTGCCAGCAGTTACTCGAGTACTAGAGAGCAGTTCTTC
TRBD2,TRBV7-2,NA,TRBJ2-7,CASSLGSSGFYEQYF,TGTGCCAGCAGCTTAGGGTCTAGCGGGTTCTACGAGCAGTACTTC
NA,TRBV30,NA,TRBJ1-3,CAWSPGFSGNTIYF,TGTGCCTGGAGTCCGGGATTCTCTGGAAACACCATATATTTT
TRBD1,TRBV7-9,NA,TRBJ2-7,CASSFTTGLSYEQYF,TGTGCCAGCAGCTTTACGACAGGGCTCTCCTACGAGCAGTACTTC
NA,TRBV21-1,NA,TRBJ2-4,CASSKGGEETEGEGGNIQYF,TGTGCCAGCAGCAAAGGAGGTGAGGAGACGGAAGGTGAGGGGGGGAACATTCAGTACTTC
NA,TRBV11-2,NA,TRBJ2-1,CASSLMEGNEQFF,TGTGCCAGCAGCTTAATGGAGGGGAATGAGCAGTTCTTC
NA,TRBV6-5,NA,TRBJ2-1,CASSYSKWTDNEQFF,TGTGCCAGCAGTTACTCGAAATGGACAGACAATGAGCAGTTCTTC
TRBD2,TRBV2,NA,TRBJ2-7,CASSESARESYEQYF,TGTGCCAGCAGTGAATCGGCGCGGGAGTCATACGAGCAGTACTTC
TRBD2,TRBV11-2,NA,TRBJ2-1,CASSLGTSGSFRFF,TGTGCCAGCAGCTTAGGGACTAGCGGGAGTTTTCGGTTCTTC
NA,TRBV4-2,NA,TRBJ1-3,CASSPAQNSGNTIYF,TGTGCCAGCAGCCCCGCGCAAAACTCTGGAAACACCATATATTTT
TRBD2,TRBV10-2,NA,TRBJ2-7,CASSEASGLTYEQYF,TGCGCCAGCAGTGAGGCTAGCGGGTTGACCTACGAGCAGTACTTC
TRBD1,TRBV29-1,NA,TRBJ1-2,CSVRTGVKGGYTF,TGCAGCGTCAGGACAGGGGTCAAGGGGGGCTACACCTTC
NA,TRBV30,once,TRBJ2-3,CAWSVGTSSSTDTQYF,TGTGCCTGGAGTGTCGGGACTTCCTCTAGCACAGATACGCAGTATTTT
NA,TRBV5-1,NA,TRBJ2-6,CASSPGGSGANVLTF,TGCGCCAGCAGCCCCGGGGGAAGTGGGGCCAACGTCCTGACTTTC
NA,TRBV10-2,once,TRBJ2-7,CASSGGTGLNF,TGCGCCAGCAGTGGAGGAACAGGGTTGAACTTC
NA,TRBV5-6,NA,TRBJ2-2,CASSFGTPNTGELFF,TGTGCCAGCAGCTTCGGGACACCAAACACCGGGGAGCTGTTTTTT
NA,TRBV20-1,NA,TRBJ1-1,CSAHRAQAFF,TGCAGTGCTCACAGGGCCCAAGCTTTCTTT
NA,TRBV19,once,TRBJ1-5,CASSMSPNQPQHF,TGTGCCAGTAGTATGTCTCCCAATCAGCCCCAGCATTTT
TRBD1,TRBV7-9,NA,TRBJ2-2,CASSPRTGYTGELFF,TGTGCCAGCAGCCCACGGACAGGGTACACCGGGGAGCTGTTTTTT
NA,TRBV19,NA,TRBJ1-5,CASSITDYSNQPQHF,TGTGCCAGTAGTATTACTGATTATAGCAATCAGCCCCAGCATTTT
TRBD1,TRBV27,NA,TRBJ2-7,CASSPTGSYEQYF,TGTGCCAGCAGTCCGACAGGGTCCTACGAGCAGTACTTC
TRBD2,TRBV10-3,NA,TRBJ2-2,CAINGGWGTGELFF,TGTGCCATCAACGGGGGGTGGGGCACCGGGGAGCTGTTTTTT
NA,TRBV4-1,NA,TRBJ2-7,CASSQSGSYEQYF,TGCGCCAGCAGCCAAAGTGGGAGCTACGAGCAGTACTTC